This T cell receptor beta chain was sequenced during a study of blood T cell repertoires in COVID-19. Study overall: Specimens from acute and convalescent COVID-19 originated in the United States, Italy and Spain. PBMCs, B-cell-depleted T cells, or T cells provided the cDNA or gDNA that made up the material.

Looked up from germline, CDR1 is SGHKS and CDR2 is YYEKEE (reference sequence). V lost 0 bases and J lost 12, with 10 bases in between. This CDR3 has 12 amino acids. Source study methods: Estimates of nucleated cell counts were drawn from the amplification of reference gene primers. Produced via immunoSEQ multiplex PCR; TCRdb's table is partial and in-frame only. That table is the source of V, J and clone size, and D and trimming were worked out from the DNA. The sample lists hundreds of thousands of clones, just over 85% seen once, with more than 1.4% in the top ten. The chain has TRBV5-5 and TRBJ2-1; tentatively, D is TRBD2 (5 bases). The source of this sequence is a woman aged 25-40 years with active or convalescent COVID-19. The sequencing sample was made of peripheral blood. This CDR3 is CASSLEGAGQFF. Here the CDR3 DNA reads TGTGCCAGCAGCTTGGAGGGTGCGGGGCAGTTCTTC.